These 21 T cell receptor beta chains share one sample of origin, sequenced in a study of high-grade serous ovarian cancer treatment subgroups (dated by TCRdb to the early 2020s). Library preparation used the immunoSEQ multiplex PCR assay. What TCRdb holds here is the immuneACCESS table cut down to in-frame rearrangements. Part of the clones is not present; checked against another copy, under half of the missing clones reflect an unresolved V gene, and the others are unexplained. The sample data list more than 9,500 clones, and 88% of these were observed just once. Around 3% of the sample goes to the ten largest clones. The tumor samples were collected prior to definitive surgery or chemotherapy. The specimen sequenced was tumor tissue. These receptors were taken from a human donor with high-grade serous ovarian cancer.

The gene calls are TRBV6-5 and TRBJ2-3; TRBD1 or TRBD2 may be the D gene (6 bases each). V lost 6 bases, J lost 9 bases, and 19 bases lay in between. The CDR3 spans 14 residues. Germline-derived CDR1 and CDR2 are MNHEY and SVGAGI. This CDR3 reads CASRPPSTGATQYF. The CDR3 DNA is TGTGCCAGCAGACCACCATCAACGGGGGCCACGCAGTATTTT.

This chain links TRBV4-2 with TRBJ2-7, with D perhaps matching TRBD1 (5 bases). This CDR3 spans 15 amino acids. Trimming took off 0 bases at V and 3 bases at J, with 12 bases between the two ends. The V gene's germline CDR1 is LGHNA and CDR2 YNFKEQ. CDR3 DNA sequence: TGTGCCAGCAGCCAAGATTTCCCAGGGAACTACGAGCAGTACTTC. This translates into CASSQDFPGNYEQYF.

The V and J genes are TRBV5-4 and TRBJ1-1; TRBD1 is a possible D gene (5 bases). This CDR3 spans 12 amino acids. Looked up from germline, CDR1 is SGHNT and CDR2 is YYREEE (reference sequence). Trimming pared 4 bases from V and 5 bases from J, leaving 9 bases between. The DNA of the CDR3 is TGTGCCAGCAGCGGACAAGAAACTGAAGCTTTCTTT. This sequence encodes CASSGQETEAFF.

The CDR3: CASSLAGFGTASGNTIYF. The CDR3 nucleotides read TGTGCCAGCAGCTTAGCGGGATTTGGGACCGCTTCTGGAAACACCATATATTTT. The V gene is TRBV7-2, the J gene TRBJ1-3, with TRBD1 as a possible D gene (5 bases). This CDR3 is built from 18 residues. Deletions cut 0 bases from V and 1 base from J, with 16 bases between. Germline V CDR1 and CDR2: SGHTA, FQGNSA.

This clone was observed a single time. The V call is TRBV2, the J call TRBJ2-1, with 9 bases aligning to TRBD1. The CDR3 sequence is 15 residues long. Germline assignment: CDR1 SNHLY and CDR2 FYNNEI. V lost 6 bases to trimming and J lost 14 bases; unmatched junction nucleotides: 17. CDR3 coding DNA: TGTGCCAGCAGCGTCGGACAGGGGAAGTTTGGGGAAAAGTTCTTC. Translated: CASSVGQGKFGEKFF.

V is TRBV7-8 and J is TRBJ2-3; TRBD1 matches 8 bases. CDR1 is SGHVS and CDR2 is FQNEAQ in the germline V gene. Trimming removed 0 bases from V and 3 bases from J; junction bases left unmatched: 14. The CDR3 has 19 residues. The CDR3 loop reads CASSLAGGIGQGATDTQYF. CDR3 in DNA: TGTGCCAGCAGCTTAGCAGGGGGGATAGGACAGGGAGCGACAGATACGCAGTATTTT.

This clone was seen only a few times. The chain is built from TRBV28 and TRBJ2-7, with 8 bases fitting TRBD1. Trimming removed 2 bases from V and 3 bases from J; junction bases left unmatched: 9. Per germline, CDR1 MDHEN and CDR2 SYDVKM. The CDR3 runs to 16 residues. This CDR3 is CASSLAGPGQDYEQYF. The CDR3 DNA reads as TGTGCCAGCAGTTTAGCTGGCCCGGGACAGGACTACGAGCAGTACTTC.

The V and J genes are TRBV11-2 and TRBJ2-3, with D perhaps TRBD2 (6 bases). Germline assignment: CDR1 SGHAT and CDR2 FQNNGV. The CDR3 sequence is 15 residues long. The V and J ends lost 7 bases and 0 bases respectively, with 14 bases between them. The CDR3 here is CASKRRRGSTDTQYF. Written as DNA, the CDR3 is TGTGCCAGCAAAAGGCGGAGGGGTAGCACAGATACGCAGTATTTT.

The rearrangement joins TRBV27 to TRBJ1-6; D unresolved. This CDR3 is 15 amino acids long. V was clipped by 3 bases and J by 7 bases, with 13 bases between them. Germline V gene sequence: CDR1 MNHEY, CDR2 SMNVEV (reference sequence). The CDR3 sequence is CASSLLGPGNSPLHF. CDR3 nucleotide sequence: TGTGCCAGCAGTTTGCTGGGTCCGGGGAATTCACCCCTCCACTTT.

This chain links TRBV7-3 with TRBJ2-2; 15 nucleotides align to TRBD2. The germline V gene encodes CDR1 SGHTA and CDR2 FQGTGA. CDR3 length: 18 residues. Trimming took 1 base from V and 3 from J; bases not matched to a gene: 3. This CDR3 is CASSLMGLAGGHTGELFF. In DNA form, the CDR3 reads TGTGCCAGCAGCTTAATGGGACTAGCGGGGGGCCACACCGGGGAGCTGTTTTTT.

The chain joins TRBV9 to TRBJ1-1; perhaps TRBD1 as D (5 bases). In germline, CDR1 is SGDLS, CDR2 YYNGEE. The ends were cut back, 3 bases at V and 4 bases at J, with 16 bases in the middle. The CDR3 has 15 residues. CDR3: CASSESPSGTTEAFF. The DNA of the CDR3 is TGTGCCAGCAGCGAGAGTCCCTCCGGGACCACTGAAGCTTTCTTT.

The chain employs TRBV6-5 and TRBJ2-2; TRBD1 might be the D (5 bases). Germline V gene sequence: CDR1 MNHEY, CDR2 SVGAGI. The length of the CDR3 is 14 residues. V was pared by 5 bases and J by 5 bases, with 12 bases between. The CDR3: CASSLQGLTGELFF. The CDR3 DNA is TGTGCCAGCAGTCTTCAGGGATTGACCGGGGAGCTGTTTTTT.

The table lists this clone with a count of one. CDR3 sequence reads: CAWSFFAGTQYF. The CDR3 nucleotides are TGTGCCTGGAGTTTTTTTGCGGGGACACAGTACTTC. V usage is TRBV30 and J usage is TRBJ2-7; perhaps D is TRBD1 or TRBD2 (6 bases each). Germline assignment: CDR1 GTSNPN and CDR2 SVGIG (reference sequence). The CDR3 consists of 12 residues. Trimming left V 2 bases short and J 10 bases short, with 15 bases between.

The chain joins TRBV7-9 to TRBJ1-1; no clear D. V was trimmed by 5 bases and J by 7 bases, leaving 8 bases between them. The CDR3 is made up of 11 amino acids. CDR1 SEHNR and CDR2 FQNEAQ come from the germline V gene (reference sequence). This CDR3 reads CASSLIREAFF. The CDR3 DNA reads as TGTGCCAGCAGCCTCATCCGTGAAGCTTTCTTT.

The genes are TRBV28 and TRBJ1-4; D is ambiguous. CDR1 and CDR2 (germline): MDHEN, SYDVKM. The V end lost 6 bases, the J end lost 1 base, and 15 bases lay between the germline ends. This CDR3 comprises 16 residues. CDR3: CASSRPDTLTNEKLFF. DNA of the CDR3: TGTGCCAGCAGCCGCCCAGACACTTTAACTAATGAAAAACTGTTTTTT. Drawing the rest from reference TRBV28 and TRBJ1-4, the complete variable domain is DVKVTQSSRYLVKRTGEKVFLECVQDMDHENMFWYRQDPGLGLRLIYFSYDVKMKEKGDIPEGYSVSREKKERFSLILESASTNQTSMYLCASSRPDTLTNEKLFFGSGTQLSVL.

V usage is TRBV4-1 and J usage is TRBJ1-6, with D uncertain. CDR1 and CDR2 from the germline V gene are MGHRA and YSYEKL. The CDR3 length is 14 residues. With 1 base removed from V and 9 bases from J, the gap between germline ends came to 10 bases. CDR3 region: CASSQGVPGSPLHF. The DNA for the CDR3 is TGCGCCAGCAGCCAAGGGGTACCGGGTTCACCCCTCCACTTT.

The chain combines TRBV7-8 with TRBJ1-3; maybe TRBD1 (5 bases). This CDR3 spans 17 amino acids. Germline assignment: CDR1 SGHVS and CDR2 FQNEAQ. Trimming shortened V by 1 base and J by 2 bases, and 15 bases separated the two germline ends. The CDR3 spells CASSLGIGPGPGNTIYF. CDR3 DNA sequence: TGTGCCAGCAGCTTAGGAATCGGGCCGGGGCCTGGAAACACCATATATTTT.

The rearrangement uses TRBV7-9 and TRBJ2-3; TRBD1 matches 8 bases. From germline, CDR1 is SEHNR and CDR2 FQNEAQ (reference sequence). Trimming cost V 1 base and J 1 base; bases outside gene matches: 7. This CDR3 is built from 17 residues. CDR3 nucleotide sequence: TGTGCCAGCAGCTTAGGAGCAGGGGGCGTGGGCACAGATACGCAGTATTTT. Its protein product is CASSLGAGGVGTDTQYF.

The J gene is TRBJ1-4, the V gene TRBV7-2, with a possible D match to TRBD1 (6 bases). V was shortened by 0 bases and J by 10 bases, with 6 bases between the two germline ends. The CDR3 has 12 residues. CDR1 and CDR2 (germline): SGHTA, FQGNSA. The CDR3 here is CASSLARGKLFF. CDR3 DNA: TGTGCCAGCAGCTTAGCCAGGGGAAAACTGTTTTTT.

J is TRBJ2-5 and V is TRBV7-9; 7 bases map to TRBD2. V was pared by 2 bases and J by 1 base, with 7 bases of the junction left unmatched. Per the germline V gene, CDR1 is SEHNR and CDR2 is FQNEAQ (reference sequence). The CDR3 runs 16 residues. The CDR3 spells CASSLSGTGGQETQYF. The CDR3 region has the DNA TGTGCCAGCAGCTTATCCGGGACGGGGGGCCAAGAGACCCAGTACTTC.

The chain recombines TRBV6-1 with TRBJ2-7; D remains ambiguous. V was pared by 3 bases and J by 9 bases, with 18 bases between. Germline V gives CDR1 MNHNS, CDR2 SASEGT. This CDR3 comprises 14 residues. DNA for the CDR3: TGTGCCAGCAGTGAGGGTTGGGGATACGATGGGCAGTACTTC. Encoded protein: CASSEGWGYDGQYF.